This TCR beta chain was profiled in a study of T cell repertoires in ileal Crohn's disease. In the study overall: Thiopurines (around 11) or anti-TNF agents (18) were given postoperatively to about half.

Profiling relied on immunoSEQ multiplex PCR, and the TCRdb table lists in-frame clones only, not all of them. In the table there are about 4,300 clones, around 80% of which are singletons. The V gene's germline CDR1 is MNHNY and CDR2 SVGAGI (reference sequence). V dropped 2 bases and J dropped 4 bases, with 3 bases sitting between them. The CDR3 length is 12 residues. The chain is built from TRBV6-6 and TRBJ1-5, with D unresolved. The receptor comes from an adult with Crohn's disease. Input material: ileal tissue. The CDR3 protein is CASSYLNQPQHF. For the CDR3, the DNA is TGTGCCAGCAGTTACCTAAATCAGCCCCAGCATTTT.